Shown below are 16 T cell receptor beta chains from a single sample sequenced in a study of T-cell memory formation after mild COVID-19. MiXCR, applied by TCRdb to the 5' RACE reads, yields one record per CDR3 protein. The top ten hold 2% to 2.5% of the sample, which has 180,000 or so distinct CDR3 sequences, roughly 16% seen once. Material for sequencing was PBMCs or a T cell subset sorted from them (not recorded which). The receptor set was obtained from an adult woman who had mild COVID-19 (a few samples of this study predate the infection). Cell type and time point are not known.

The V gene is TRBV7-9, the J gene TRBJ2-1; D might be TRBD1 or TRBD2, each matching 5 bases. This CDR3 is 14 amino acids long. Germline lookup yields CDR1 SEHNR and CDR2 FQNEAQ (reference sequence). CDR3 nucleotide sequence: TGTGCTGAAACCTCGGGACGAAGAAACAATGAGCAGTTCTTC. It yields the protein CAETSGRRNNEQFF.

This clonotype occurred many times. The CDR3 sequence: CSPKQGNEQYF. The CDR3 DNA follows: TGCAGTCCAAAACAGGGTAACGAGCAGTACTTC. J is TRBJ2-7 and V is TRBV20-1, with D perhaps matching TRBD1 (6 bases). This CDR3 spans 11 amino acids. Germline loops: CDR1 DFQATT, CDR2 SNEGSKA (reference sequence). Trimming shortened V by 8 bases and J by 5 bases, and 13 bases separated the two germline ends.

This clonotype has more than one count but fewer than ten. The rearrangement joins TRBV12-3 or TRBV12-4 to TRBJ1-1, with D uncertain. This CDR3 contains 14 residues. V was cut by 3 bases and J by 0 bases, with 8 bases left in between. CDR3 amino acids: CASSFFGLNTEAFF. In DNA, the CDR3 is TGTGCCAGCAGTTTCTTCGGCCTGAACACTGAAGCTTTCTTT.

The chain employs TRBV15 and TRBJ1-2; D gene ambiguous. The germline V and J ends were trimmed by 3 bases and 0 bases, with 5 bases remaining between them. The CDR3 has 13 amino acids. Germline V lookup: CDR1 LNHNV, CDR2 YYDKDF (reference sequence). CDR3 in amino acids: CATSSRANYGYTF. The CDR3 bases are TGTGCCACCAGCAGCCGCGCTAACTATGGCTACACCTTC.

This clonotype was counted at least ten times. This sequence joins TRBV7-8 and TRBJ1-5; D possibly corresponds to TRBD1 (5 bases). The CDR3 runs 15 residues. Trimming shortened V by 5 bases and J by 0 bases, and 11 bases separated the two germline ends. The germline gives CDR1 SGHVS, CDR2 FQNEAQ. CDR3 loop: CASSPQGHSNQPQHF. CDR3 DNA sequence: TGTGCCAGCAGCCCCCAGGGTCATAGCAATCAGCCCCAGCATTTT.

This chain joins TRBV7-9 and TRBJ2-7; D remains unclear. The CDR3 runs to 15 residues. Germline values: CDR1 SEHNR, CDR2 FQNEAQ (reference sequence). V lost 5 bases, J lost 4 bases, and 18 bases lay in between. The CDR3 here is CASSIPSDGRYEQYF. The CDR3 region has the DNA TGTGCCAGCAGCATCCCCTCGGACGGCCGGTACGAGCAGTACTTC.

The CDR3 is CASSYSFRGFGSPLHF. The CDR3 DNA is TGTGCCAGCAGTTACTCATTCCGGGGGTTTGGTTCACCCCTCCACTTT. The chain uses TRBV6-5 and TRBJ1-6; TRBD1 is a possible D gene (5 bases). The CDR3 is 16 residues long. Germline-derived CDR1 and CDR2 are MNHEY and SVGAGI. V was shortened by 0 bases and J by 9 bases, with 15 bases between the two germline ends.

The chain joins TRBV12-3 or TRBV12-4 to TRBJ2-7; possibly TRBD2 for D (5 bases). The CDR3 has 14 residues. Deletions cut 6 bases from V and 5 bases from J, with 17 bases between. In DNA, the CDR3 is TGTGCCAGCAGCTATATCTCTGCGGGCCACGAGCAGTACTTC. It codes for CASSYISAGHEQYF.

CDR3 residues: CASSYNTGSTDTQYF. The CDR3 DNA reads TGCGCCAGCAGCTATAATACCGGGAGCACAGATACGCAGTATTTT. This sequence joins TRBV5-1 and TRBJ2-3; D not certain. Trimming left V 3 bases short and J 0 bases short, with 11 bases between. Germline lookup yields CDR1 SGHRS and CDR2 YFSETQ. CDR3 length: 15 amino acids.

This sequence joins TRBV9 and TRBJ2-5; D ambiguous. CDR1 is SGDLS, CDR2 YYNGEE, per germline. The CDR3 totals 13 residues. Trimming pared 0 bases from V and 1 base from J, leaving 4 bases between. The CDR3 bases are TGTGCCAGCAGCGTAGGGACCCAAGAGACCCAGTACTTC. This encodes CASSVGTQETQYF. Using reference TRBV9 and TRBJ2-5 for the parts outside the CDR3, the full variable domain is DSGVTQTPKHLITATGQRVTLRCSPRSGDLSVYWYQQSLDQGLQFLIQYYNGEERAKGNILERFSAQQFPDLHSELNLSSLELGDSALYFCASSVGTQETQYFGPGTRLLVL.

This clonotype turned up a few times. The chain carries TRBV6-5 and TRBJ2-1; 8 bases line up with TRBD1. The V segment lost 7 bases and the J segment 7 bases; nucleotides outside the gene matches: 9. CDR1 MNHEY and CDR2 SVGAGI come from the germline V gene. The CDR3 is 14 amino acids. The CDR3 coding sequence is TGTGCCAGCACCGACAGGGGAGCCGGGAATGAGCAGTTCTTC. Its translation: CASTDRGAGNEQFF.

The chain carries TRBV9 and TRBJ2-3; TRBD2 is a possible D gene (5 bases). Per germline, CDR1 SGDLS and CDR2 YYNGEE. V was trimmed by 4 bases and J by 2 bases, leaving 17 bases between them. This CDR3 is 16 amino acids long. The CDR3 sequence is CASSWTTQTTTDTQYF. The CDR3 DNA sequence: TGTGCCAGCAGCTGGACCACCCAGACTACCACAGATACGCAGTATTTT.

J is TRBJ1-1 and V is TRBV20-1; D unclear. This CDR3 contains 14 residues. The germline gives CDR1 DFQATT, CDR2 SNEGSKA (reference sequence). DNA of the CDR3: TGCACTCGCCAACGGCTTGGGGTGAACACTGAAGCTTTCTTT. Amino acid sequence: CTRQRLGVNTEAFF.

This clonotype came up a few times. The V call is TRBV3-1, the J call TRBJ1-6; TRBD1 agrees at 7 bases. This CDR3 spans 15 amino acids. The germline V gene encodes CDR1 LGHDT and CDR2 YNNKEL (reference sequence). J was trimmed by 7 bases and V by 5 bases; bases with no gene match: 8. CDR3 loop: CASSARDRANSPLHF. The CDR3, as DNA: TGTGCCAGCAGCGCCAGGGACAGAGCAAATTCACCCCTCCACTTT.

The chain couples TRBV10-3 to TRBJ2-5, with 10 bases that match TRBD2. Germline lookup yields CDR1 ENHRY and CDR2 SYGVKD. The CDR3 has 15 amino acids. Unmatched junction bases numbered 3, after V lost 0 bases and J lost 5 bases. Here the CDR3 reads CAISESLAGVETQYF. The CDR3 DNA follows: TGTGCCATCAGTGAGTCGCTAGCGGGAGTGGAGACCCAGTACTTC.

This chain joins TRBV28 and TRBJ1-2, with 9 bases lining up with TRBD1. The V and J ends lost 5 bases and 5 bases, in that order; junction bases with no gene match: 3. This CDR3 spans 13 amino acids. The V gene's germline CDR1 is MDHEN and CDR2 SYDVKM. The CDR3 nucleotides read TGTGCCAGCAGTGGGGGACAGGGATATGGCTACACCTTC. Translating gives CASSGGQGYGYTF.